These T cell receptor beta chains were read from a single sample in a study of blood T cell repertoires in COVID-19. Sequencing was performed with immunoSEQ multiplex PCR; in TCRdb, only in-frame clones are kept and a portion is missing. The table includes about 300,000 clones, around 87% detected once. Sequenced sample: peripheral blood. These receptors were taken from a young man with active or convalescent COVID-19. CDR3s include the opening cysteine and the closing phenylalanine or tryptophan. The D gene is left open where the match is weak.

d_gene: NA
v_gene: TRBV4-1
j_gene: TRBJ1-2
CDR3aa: CASSQDPPFWGGDYGYTF

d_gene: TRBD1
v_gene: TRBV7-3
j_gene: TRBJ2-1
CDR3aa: CASSLGQGGYNEQFF

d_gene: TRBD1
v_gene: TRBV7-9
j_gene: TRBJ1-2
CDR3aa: CASSFRDRGGYTF

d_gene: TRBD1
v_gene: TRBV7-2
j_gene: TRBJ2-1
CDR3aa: CASTTGTGYSEQFF

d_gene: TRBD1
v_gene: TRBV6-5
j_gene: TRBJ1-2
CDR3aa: CASSTDRGSYGYTF

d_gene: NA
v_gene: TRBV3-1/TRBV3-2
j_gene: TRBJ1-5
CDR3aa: CASSQFRGNQPQHF

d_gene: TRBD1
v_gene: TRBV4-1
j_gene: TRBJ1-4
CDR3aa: CASSYRDRVSTNEKLFF

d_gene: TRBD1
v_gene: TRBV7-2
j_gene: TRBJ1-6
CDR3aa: CASSPRGYVDNSPLHF

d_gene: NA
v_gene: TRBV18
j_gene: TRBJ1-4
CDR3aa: CASSLVGPTNEKLFF

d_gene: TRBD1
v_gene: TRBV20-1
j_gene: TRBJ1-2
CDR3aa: CSASTGVGYTF

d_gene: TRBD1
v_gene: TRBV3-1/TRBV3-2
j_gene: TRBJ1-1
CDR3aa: CASSQLRTGRTEAFF

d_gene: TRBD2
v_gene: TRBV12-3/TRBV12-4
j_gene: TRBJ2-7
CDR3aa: CASSSGGYEQYF

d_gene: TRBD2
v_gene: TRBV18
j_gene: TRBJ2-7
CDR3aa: CASSPSERGPGEQYF

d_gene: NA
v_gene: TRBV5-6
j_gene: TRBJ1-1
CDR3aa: CASSLVGQANTEAFF

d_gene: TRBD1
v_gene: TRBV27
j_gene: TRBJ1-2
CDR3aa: CASRTGTGNGYTF

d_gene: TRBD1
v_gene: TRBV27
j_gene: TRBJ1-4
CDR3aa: CASSSYRTGFEKLFF

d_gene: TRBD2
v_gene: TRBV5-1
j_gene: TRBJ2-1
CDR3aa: CASSLLAGGQNEQFF

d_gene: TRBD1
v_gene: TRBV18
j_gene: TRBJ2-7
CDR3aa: CASSPPGQGAHYEQYF

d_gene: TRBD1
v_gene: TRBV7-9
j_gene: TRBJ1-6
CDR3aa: CASSLGDRGSPLHF

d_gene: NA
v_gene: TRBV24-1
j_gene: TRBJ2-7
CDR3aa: CATSDLRQPYEQYF

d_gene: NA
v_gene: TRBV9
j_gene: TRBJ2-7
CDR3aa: CASSVYRDGYEQYF

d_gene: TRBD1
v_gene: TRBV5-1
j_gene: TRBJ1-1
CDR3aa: CASRPDRGRDEAFF

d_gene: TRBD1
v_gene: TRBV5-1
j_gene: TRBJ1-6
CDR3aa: CASSLTGGDSPLHF

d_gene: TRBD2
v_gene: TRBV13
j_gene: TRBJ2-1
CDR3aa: CASSSGTSGRRHEQFF

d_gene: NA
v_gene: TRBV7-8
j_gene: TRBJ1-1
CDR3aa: CASSLQGRNTEAFF

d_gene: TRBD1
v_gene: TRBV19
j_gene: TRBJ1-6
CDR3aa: CASTIQGAINSPFHF

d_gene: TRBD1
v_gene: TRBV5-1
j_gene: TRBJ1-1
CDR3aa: CASRSTGGQTEAFF

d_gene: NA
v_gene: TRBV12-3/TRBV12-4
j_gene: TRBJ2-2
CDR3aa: CASSPPAGELFF

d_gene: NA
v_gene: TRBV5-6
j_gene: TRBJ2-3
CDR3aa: CASGRSGDTQYF

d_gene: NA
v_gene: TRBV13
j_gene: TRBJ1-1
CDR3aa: CASSLGLLEAEAFF

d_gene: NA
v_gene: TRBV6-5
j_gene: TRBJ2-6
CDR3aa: CASSQTSSGANVLTF

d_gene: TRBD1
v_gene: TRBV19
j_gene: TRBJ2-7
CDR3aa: CASSIGQGAFGEQYF

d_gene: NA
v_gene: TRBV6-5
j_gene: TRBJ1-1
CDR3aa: CASRAAFMNTEAFF

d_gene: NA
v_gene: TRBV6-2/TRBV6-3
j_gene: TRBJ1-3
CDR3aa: CASSPTGFYSGNTIYF

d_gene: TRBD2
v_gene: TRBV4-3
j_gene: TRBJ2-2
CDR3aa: CASSQDLRLAGVGTGELFF

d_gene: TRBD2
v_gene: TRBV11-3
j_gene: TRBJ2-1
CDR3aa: CASSQGTSGREDNEQFF

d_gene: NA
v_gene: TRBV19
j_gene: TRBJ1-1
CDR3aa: CASRYGTGEAFF